The T cell receptor (beta chain) described here comes from a study of blood T cells in healthy people across ages (dated by TCRdb to the mid-2010s). Turning to the overall study: In model experiments, roughly one uniquely barcoded TCR beta cDNA molecule per two T cells was captured by template switching. To track age-related changes in TCR beta repertoire diversity, the study relied on deep sequencing normalized with unique cDNA molecular identifiers. The donors were divided into four age groups: young (average around 17 years), middle-aged (roughly 40), aged (about 60) and long-lived (roughly 88). For two donors (one aged 18 to 29 and one aged 80 or older), the study analyzed two additional independent replicas of 1 million unique cDNA reads from the same blood draw.

On this clonotype itself: What this receptor recognizes is not known. Within one base of it there is no much larger clone, and no base qualities were kept.

Paper-wide results and their limitations: Observed TCR beta diversity per million T cells fell roughly linearly with age, and a significant reduction was already apparent by age roughly 40. Donor CMV infection status was unknown, potentially confounding age-related changes in expanded clonotypes. The percentage of naive T cells measured by flow cytometry correlated strongly with observed TCR beta diversity. Compared with the aged group, more naive CD4+ T cells, fewer expanded clones and increased TCR diversity were shown by the long-lived group, suggesting age selection. Because profiling used bulk unsorted PBMCs, naive and antigen-experienced compartments could not be compared conclusively. Total diversity estimates from one million sequenced T cells were considered lower bounds and underestimates.

Libraries came from 5' RACE. The run used an Illumina HiSeq 2500. A second 7 to 11 cycle PCR used a sample-barcoded 5' primer and a J-beta primer mix. Each TCR beta cDNA molecule received a unique molecular identifier from a template-switch 5' adaptor carrying 12 random nucleotides. At least 2.5 million CDR3-containing paired-end reads were obtained from each sample. All of the RNA was converted into first-strand cDNA using the Mint cDNA synthesis kit, with a TRBC-specific oligonucleotide serving as the primer. Following uracil-DNA glycosylase treatment, a first 18-cycle PCR with universal primers M1SS and BC2_uni_R was performed on all cDNA. Under the source paper's analysis protocol: For normalization, 1 million high-quality reads were randomly selected from each sample, with every read carrying a distinct molecular identifier. Instead of being binned into consensus sequences, reads with shared molecular identifiers were discarded. CDR3 identification, clonotype clustering and error correction used MiTCR with a Q25 quality threshold and the strictest error-elimination algorithm. A nonparametric unseen species model with Euler transformation was used to estimate a lower bound on total TCR beta diversity. TCRdb handled the public reads itself, with Q25 trimming in fastp and clone calling in MiXCR, and kept productive beta chains. A single entry per CDR3 protein holds the most common genes and DNA from its merged rows. For this entry, the V and J calls and clone size follow TCRdb and not the study's own pipeline. The table for this sample lists 750,000 to 950,000 distinct CDR3 sequences; around 24% of them were counted only once. The top ten constitute 3% of the sample.

The approximately 39 donors, aged 6 to 90 years, were systemically healthy Caucasian individuals from Russia. About 9.1 milliliters of peripheral blood were collected from each donor into EDTA-treated Vacutainer tubes. Ficoll-Paque density-gradient centrifugation was used to isolate PBMCs, with at least 6 million per sample. Total RNA was extracted from PBMCs with Trizol reagent, with at least 6 micrograms obtained per sample. For every donor, an aliquot of PBMCs went through flow cytometry to measure the percentages of naive CD45RAhigh/CD27high T cells. The CDR3, from cysteine to phenylalanine, totals 16 residues. Only the CDR3 part of the read is kept: 48 bases, read in frame from the first base. The germline V gene supplies CDR1 MDHEN and CDR2 SYDVKM. V is reduced by 5 bases and J by 5 bases, leaving a spacing of 18 bases between them. This sample also belongs to another study, concerning T cells of mothers and their children. The second source states: Donors were nine systemically healthy Caucasian individuals: three mothers and their six children. cDNA synthesis consumed the entire amount of extracted RNA, loaded at 1.5 ug RNA in each 15 ul reaction. In the second PCR, the M1S primer added sample barcodes and 2-4 random nucleotides. More than 8 million TCR beta CDR3 reads were obtained from each mother, and about 3 million reads were obtained from each child. TCR recombination output is similarly shaped by thymic selection in related and unrelated pairs, with a minor effect exerted by inherited differences. Normalized repertoire overlap was always found to be slightly, but never significantly, higher in related mother-child pairs than in unrelated mother-child pairs. Persistent microchimeric T cell clones were not detected, at a sensitivity of approximately 100 clones per million clonotypes. The study used deep NGS to compare TCR beta repertoires of mothers and children, seeking features distinguishing related mother-child pairs from unrelated individuals. The mean age was 40 +/- 4 years for the mothers and roughly 10 +/- 4 years for the children. After adapter ligation was performed with NEBNext reagents, the libraries were sequenced on an Illumina HiSeq 2000 with 100+100 nt paired-end reads. To avoid cross-contamination, the mother libraries and the child libraries were prepared a month apart and sequenced in separate runs. For each donor, somewhere between roughly 500,000 and 2,100,000 distinct TCR beta clonotypes were identified. Naive TCR beta clonotypes were estimated from low-frequency clonotypes matched to each donor's FACS-determined naive share, without sorting.

The material sequenced was blood. The chain is encoded by TRBV28 joined to TRBJ1-4; a tentative D call is TRBD1 (5 bases match). The TCR comes from a boy aged 5-17 years in good health. The CDR3 reads CASSPRGGEGNEKLFF. DNA sequence: TGTGCCAGCAGTCCCCGGGGAGGGGAGGGGAATGAAAAACTGTTTTTT. The variable domain in full, with residues beyond the CDR3 obtained from the reference TRBV28 and TRBJ1-4 genes, is DVKVTQSSRYLVKRTGEKVFLECVQDMDHENMFWYRQDPGLGLRLIYFSYDVKMKEKGDIPEGYSVSREKKERFSLILESASTNQTSMYLCASSPRGGEGNEKLFFGSGTQLSVL.